This T cell receptor beta chain was identified during a study of shared clonotypes between healthy human individuals. On this clone itself: Additional DNA sequences in this sample encode the identical CDR3.

Naivety among CD8 cells was defined by CD45RO negativity and positive CCR7 selection, thereby excluding terminally differentiated effector memory CD45RA+ cells. Only in-frame clones appear in the TCRdb table, and some are missing; sequencing was by immunoSEQ multiplex PCR. This table holds roughly 2,000,000 clones, approximately 94% found once. The germline CDR1 and CDR2 sequences are SGHRS and YFSETQ. Trimming stripped 1 base from V and 5 bases from J, with 7 bases between. The CDR3 is 12 amino acids. This receptor was obtained from a man between 18 and 29 years old in good health. V usage is TRBV5-1 and J usage is TRBJ2-7, with a tentative D call TRBD1 (5 bases). Sequenced material: naive CD8+ T cells sorted from blood. The CDR3 loop is CASSLRGHEQYF. DNA for the CDR3: TGCGCCAGCAGCTTGAGGGGCCACGAGCAGTACTTC.